The T cell receptor (beta chain) under discussion was sequenced for a study of cytomegalovirus exposure and HLA in healthy donors. Overall study findings and caveats: Analysis performed later found roughly 18,000 TCR beta sequences associated with HLA alleles at 0.05 false discovery rate. It was assumed in the presence/absence analyses that sequencing depth was roughly uniform across donors.

To note about this clone: The antigen remains unidentified. One end of the junction fails to match germline, which may point to a read error.

Per the germline V gene, CDR1 is GTSNPN and CDR2 is SVGIG (reference sequence). The CDR3 length is 15 residues. The PCR employed 60 Vbeta primers together with 13 Jbeta primers. The repertoire was sequenced with immunoSEQ multiplex PCR; TCRdb's copy has only in-frame clones and lacks some. The sample holds about 150,000 clones, more than 60% seen once. The origin of this receptor is a woman aged 50 to 60 in good health and CMV-seropositive. The rearrangement joins TRBV30 to TRBJ2-6, with TRBD1 as a possible D gene (5 bases). Sequencing was carried out using PBMCs. The CDR3 loop is CAWSVGGSGANGLTF. Here the CDR3 DNA reads TGTGCCTGGAGTGTAGGCGGTTCTGGGGCCAACGGCCTGACTTTC.